Below are 6 T cell receptor beta chains sequenced from a single sample in a study of shared clonotypes between healthy human individuals. Clones were sequenced by immunoSEQ multiplex PCR, and TCRdb holds only the in-frame ones, with some missing. The data hold approximately 590,000 clones, with less than 97% observed a single time. Naivety among CD8 cells was defined by CD45RO negativity and positive CCR7 selection, thereby excluding terminally differentiated effector memory CD45RA+ cells. Input material: naive CD8+ T cells sorted from blood. Every receptor here comes from a woman in her twenties or thirties in good health.

This chain links TRBV19 with TRBJ2-5; no clear D gene. Germline CDR1 LNHDA, CDR2 SQIVND (reference sequence). Trimming took 5 bases from V and 7 from J, leaving 11 bases between them. CDR3 length equals 12 residues. The CDR3 region is CASSSSDLTQYF. Here the CDR3 DNA reads TGTGCCAGTAGTTCTTCAGACCTGACCCAGTACTTC.

CDR3 bases: TGTGCCATCAGATCGACGGGGGCATACACTGAAGCTTTCTTT. Protein: CAIRSTGAYTEAFF. V usage is TRBV10-3 and J usage is TRBJ1-1; D possibly corresponds to TRBD1 (6 bases). Germline CDR1 is ENHRY and CDR2 is SYGVKD. The CDR3 has 14 amino acids. Deletions cut 6 bases from V and 3 bases from J, with 14 bases between.

This clone was counted only a few times. The rearrangement uses TRBV19 and TRBJ1-1; 8 nucleotides align to TRBD1. CDR1 is LNHDA, CDR2 SQIVND, per germline (reference sequence). With 6 bases clipped from V and 7 bases from J, the junction kept 13 bases outside the gene matches. The CDR3 sequence is 15 residues long. CDR3 residues: CASSHRQGPTFEAFF. The CDR3 DNA reads as TGTGCCAGTAGCCATAGACAGGGGCCAACCTTTGAAGCTTTCTTT.

This clone was seen just once. The V call is TRBV19, the J call TRBJ1-1; 11 positions agree with TRBD1. Per the germline V gene, CDR1 is LNHDA and CDR2 is SQIVND (reference sequence). V lost 4 bases and J lost 4; bases outside the gene matches: 8. This CDR3 is built from 16 residues. The CDR3: CASSTDRDRGITEAFF. In nucleotides, the CDR3 is TGTGCCAGTAGTACGGACCGGGACAGGGGGATCACTGAAGCTTTCTTT.

A single count supports this clone. This chain uses TRBV9 with TRBJ2-1, with TRBD2 as a possible D gene (7 bases). CDR1 and CDR2 from the germline V gene are SGDLS and YYNGEE. The CDR3 loop spans 15 amino acids. V gave up 0 bases and J gave up 6 bases, with 13 bases separating them. For the CDR3, the DNA is TGTGCCAGCAGCGTAGGGCGGGGGCAGGCCAATGAGCAGTTCTTC. Translation gives CASSVGRGQANEQFF.

Only a few counts were recorded for this clone. The chain employs TRBV19 and TRBJ2-3; D call uncertain. CDR1 is LNHDA, CDR2 SQIVND, per germline (reference sequence). The V end was cut by 3 bases, the J end by 6 bases, with 10 bases between. The CDR3 extends over 13 amino acids. CDR3 sequence reads: CASSIWVLDTQYF. DNA of the CDR3: TGTGCCAGTAGTATTTGGGTTCTGGATACGCAGTATTTT.